The sequence of this T cell receptor beta chain was determined in a study of long-term antiretroviral therapy in people with HIV. Points from the study as a whole: Clones with expansion before ART led the repertoire at all time points. Whereas controls had wider CDR3 length ranges, HIV repertoires had narrower ones. Upon ART, diversity increased but remained lower than transplant donor controls.

Researchers ran immunoSEQ v3.0 at survey level. Using immunoSEQ multiplex PCR, the repertoire was profiled, and TCRdb retains in-frame clones only, with some absent. The sample holds 20,000 or so clones, around 74% seen once. In each sample, about 0.95-10 million cryopreserved PBMC were present before DNA extraction. As for this clone: What it binds is unknown.

Germline V lookup: CDR1 KGHSH, CDR2 LQKENI. V lost 6 bases to trimming and J lost 2 bases, with 13 bases between them. The CDR3 is 15 residues long. This receptor was taken from a man younger than 35 with HIV. The sample in question was unsorted PBMCs, obtained at the start of antiretroviral therapy, before treatment. The chain combines TRBV18 with TRBJ1-4, with D hard to call. The CDR3 loop is CASSRARVTNEKLFF. CDR3 nucleotides: TGTGCCAGCTCCCGGGCGAGGGTGACTAATGAAAAACTGTTTTTT.